The T cell receptor (beta chain) under discussion was sequenced for a study of shared clonotypes between healthy human individuals. To note about this clone: No antigen is known for it.

Study-level points and caveats: Sharing across four donors was highest in naive CD4 (around 5%) and lowest in memory CD8 (about 0.4%). Naive subsets typically showed greater estimated richness than memory subsets.

The CDR3 has 14 amino acids. The germline gives CDR1 SGHRS, CDR2 YFSETQ. V trimming: 9 bases; J trimming: 6 bases; junction bases outside the gene matches: 7. At a deep level, the assay was run. Generated by immunoSEQ multiplex PCR, the TCRdb table keeps only in-frame clones and is missing some. The repertoire holds 1.6 million or so clones, 97% to 99% seen once, with approximately 0.4% in the top ten. The sample consisted of naive CD4+ T cells sorted from blood. Regarding subset: CD45RA+ positively selected. The sequence was obtained from a young man in good health. This chain joins TRBV5-1 and TRBJ2-3; 13 bases align to TRBD2. CDR3 DNA sequence: TGCGCCACCCGGACTAGCGGGAGTTGGGATACGCAGTATTTT. Translating gives CATRTSGSWDTQYF.